These 28 T cell receptor beta chains share one sample of origin, sequenced in a study of PD-1 blockade in classical Hodgkin lymphoma. Assay: immunoSEQ multiplex PCR; the TCRdb copy retains only in-frame clones and omits some. The data hold tens of thousands of clones, with approximately 89% observed a single time. Brentuximab vedotin exposure varied, and every patient relapsed after autologous stem cell transplantation. This sample comprised peripheral blood mononuclear cells (PBMCs), obtained before the second cycle of nivolumab. These receptors originate from a human donor with classical Hodgkin lymphoma.

This chain links TRBV7-2 with TRBJ1-6; unclear D gene. Germline V gene lookup returns CDR1 SGHTA and CDR2 FQGNSA. V was pared by 2 bases and J by 8 bases, with 10 bases between. The CDR3 is made up of 14 amino acids. This CDR3 is CASSLSGPYSPLHF. CDR3 nucleotides: TGTGCCAGCAGCTTATCGGGTCCGTATTCACCCCTCCACTTT. The entire variable domain, with the rest obtained from reference TRBV7-2 and TRBJ1-6, is as follows: GAGVSQSPSNKVTEKGKDVELRCDPISGHTALYWYRQSLGQGLEFLIYFQGNSAPDKSGLPSDRFSAERTGGSVSTLTIQRTQQEDSAVYLCASSLSGPYSPLHFGNGTRLTVT.

CDR3 bases: TGTGCCAGCACACACAGGGGCTCCTACGAGCAGTACTTC. Its protein is CASTHRGSYEQYF. The chain employs TRBV6-5 and TRBJ2-7; 7 bases line up with TRBD1. The CDR3 sequence is 13 residues long. Germline V gene lookup returns CDR1 MNHEY and CDR2 SVGAGI. J was trimmed by 0 bases and V by 7 bases; bases with no gene match: 3.

The V gene is TRBV7-2, the J gene TRBJ2-7; D gene ambiguous. Between the trimmed V and J ends, which lost 1 base and 8 bases, there was a span of 12 bases. The CDR3 has 13 amino acids. The V gene's germline CDR1 is SGHTA and CDR2 FQGNSA. CDR3 region: CASSLDSVSKQYF. CDR3 sequence (DNA): TGTGCCAGCAGCTTAGATTCCGTATCCAAGCAGTACTTC.

The rearrangement uses TRBV20-1 and TRBJ2-3; D is possibly TRBD2 (5 bases). The length of the CDR3 is 11 residues. The germline V gene encodes CDR1 DFQATT and CDR2 SNEGSKA (reference sequence). The V end lost 6 bases, the J end lost 11 bases, and 15 bases lay between the germline ends. The CDR3 nucleotides are TGCAGTGCGGGAAGCGGTCCCCAGCAGTATTTT. It codes for CSAGSGPQQYF.

The chain uses TRBV5-1 and TRBJ1-4; possibly TRBD1 for D (5 bases). The length of the CDR3 is 16 residues. V lost 0 bases, J lost 2 bases, and 11 bases lay in between. Per germline, CDR1 SGHRS and CDR2 YFSETQ. CDR3 amino acids: CASSLEQAHTNEKLFF. CDR3 nucleotide sequence: TGCGCCAGCAGCTTGGAACAGGCCCACACTAATGAAAAACTGTTTTTT.

V gene TRBV5-1 combines with J gene TRBJ2-7; weak D call: TRBD1 (6 bases). The CDR3 is 14 amino acids. The V end lost 2 bases, the J end lost 5 bases, and 14 bases lay between the germline ends. In germline, CDR1 is SGHRS, CDR2 YFSETQ. CDR3 bases: TGCGCCAGCAGCTTAAACAGGGCCGCTGACGAGCAGTACTTC. This gives the protein CASSLNRAADEQYF.

This clone was found once. V is TRBV7-8 and J is TRBJ2-7; 7 bases fit TRBD1. V was clipped by 4 bases and J by 2 bases; unmatched bases: 5. This CDR3 spans 14 amino acids. Germline V gene lookup returns CDR1 SGHVS and CDR2 FQNEAQ. The CDR3 DNA is TGTGCCAGCAGCTCACAAGGACAGGCCTACGAGCAGTACTTC. Its translation is CASSSQGQAYEQYF.

The chain employs TRBV2 and TRBJ2-7; D might be TRBD1 (6 bases). Trimming took 6 bases from V and 3 from J, leaving 15 bases between them. The CDR3 is 14 amino acids. Per germline, CDR1 SNHLY and CDR2 FYNNEI. The DNA for the CDR3 is TGTGCCAGCAGGGGCCCGGCCAGGGGCTACGAGCAGTACTTC. This encodes CASRGPARGYEQYF.

This clone is a singleton in its sample. The chain recombines TRBV19 with TRBJ2-7; 8 bases fit TRBD1. Germline CDR1 reads LNHDA; CDR2 reads SQIVND (reference sequence). The CDR3 runs 15 residues. J was trimmed by 3 bases and V by 11 bases; bases with no gene match: 15. The CDR3 coding sequence is TGTGCCTCCTCGTACCCGGGGACAGGCCTCTACGAGCAGTACTTC. Amino acids: CASSYPGTGLYEQYF. The full variable domain, rest sourced from reference TRBV19 and TRBJ2-7, is DGGITQSPKYLFRKEGQNVTLSCEQNLNHDAMYWYRQDPGQGLRLIYYSQIVNDFQKGDIAEGYSVSREKKESFPLTVTSAQKNPTAFYLCASSYPGTGLYEQYFGPGTRLTVT.

This chain links TRBV7-3 with TRBJ2-3, with D tentatively TRBD2 (6 bases). Germline V gene data show CDR1 as SGHTA and CDR2 as FQGTGA. Trimming cost V 6 bases and J 2 bases, with 15 bases left between them. There are 15 residues in the CDR3. CDR3 DNA sequence: TGTGCCAGCAGTCTAACCGGGAGCCCCACAGATACGCAGTATTTT. The encoded protein is CASSLTGSPTDTQYF.

The count of this clone is one. The DNA of the CDR3 is TGTGCCAGCAGTTACTGTTTGATAGTTTGTCTATATGAGCAGTTCTTC. The encoded protein is CASSYCLIVCLYEQFF. V usage is TRBV6-6 and J usage is TRBJ2-1, with D hard to call. The CDR3 is 16 amino acids. The germline V gene has CDR1 MNHNY and CDR2 SVGAGI (reference sequence). The ends were cut back, 1 base at V and 8 bases at J, with 18 bases in the middle.

This chain connects TRBV27 to TRBJ2-7; TRBD2 might be the D (6 bases). CDR1 and CDR2 (germline): MNHEY, SMNVEV (reference sequence). Trimming pared 2 bases from V and 1 base from J, leaving 12 bases between. The CDR3 consists of 15 residues. CDR3 sequence: CASSLGFGGSYEQYF. In DNA form, the CDR3 reads TGTGCCAGCAGTTTAGGTTTCGGGGGATCCTACGAGCAGTACTTC.

This clone was counted a single time. The chain links TRBV9 to TRBJ2-7; TRBD2 aligns across 9 bases. The CDR3 loop spans 14 amino acids. V was clipped by 0 bases and J by 7 bases; unmatched bases: 5. Germline loops: CDR1 SGDLS, CDR2 YYNGEE. CDR3 DNA sequence: TGTGCCAGCAGCGTAGGCGGACTAGCGCGAGAGCAGTACTTC. As protein: CASSVGGLAREQYF.

This clone came up once. This chain joins TRBV30 and TRBJ2-2, with D possibly TRBD2 on 6 matching bases. The length of the CDR3 is 15 residues. Germline loops: CDR1 GTSNPN, CDR2 SVGIG (reference sequence). Trimming took off 2 bases at V and 2 bases at J, with 12 bases between the two ends. CDR3 amino acids: CAWSRPGTNTGELFF. DNA of the CDR3: TGTGCCTGGAGTAGACCCGGGACTAACACCGGGGAGCTGTTTTTT.

CDR3 residues: CASRREGLGSTQYF. The CDR3 DNA reads as TGTGCCAGCAGGCGGGAGGGCCTGGGTTCTACGCAGTATTTT. The chain carries TRBV27 and TRBJ2-3, with 9 positions matching TRBD2. From germline, CDR1 is MNHEY and CDR2 SMNVEV (reference sequence). This CDR3 is built from 14 residues. The junction had 9 bases not matched to a gene; V was cut back by 6 bases and J by 8 bases.

The chain combines TRBV7-8 with TRBJ1-4; D may be TRBD1 (6 bases). The CDR3 length is 16 residues. CDR1 is SGHVS, CDR2 FQNEAQ, per germline. The ends were cut back, 1 base at V and 4 bases at J, with 13 bases in the middle. CDR3 nucleotides: TGTGCCAGCAGCTTAGTCACAGGACAGCATAATGAAAAACTGTTTTTT. This codes for CASSLVTGQHNEKLFF. Full variable domain (missing parts from reference TRBV7-8 and TRBJ1-4): GAGVSQSPRYKVAKRGQDVALRCDPISGHVSLFWYQQALGQGPEFLTYFQNEAQLDKSGLPSDRFFAERPEGSVSTLKIQRTQQEDSAVYLCASSLVTGQHNEKLFFGSGTQLSVL.

The V call is TRBV27, the J call TRBJ2-7; TRBD2 matches 9 bases. Germline lookup yields CDR1 MNHEY and CDR2 SMNVEV (reference sequence). This CDR3 region has 16 residues. Trimming cost V 2 bases and J 2 bases; bases outside gene matches: 7. CDR3 sequence reads: CASSLTRTSVTYEQYF. Here the CDR3 DNA reads TGTGCCAGCAGTTTAACTCGGACTAGCGTGACCTACGAGCAGTACTTC.

The chain recombines TRBV29-1 with TRBJ1-2; D is ambiguous. V dropped 1 base and J dropped 0 bases, with 12 bases sitting between them. In germline, CDR1 is SQVTM, CDR2 ANQGSEA. The CDR3 is 15 amino acids. The CDR3 here is CSVEGAGVANYGYTF. The CDR3 DNA sequence: TGCAGCGTTGAAGGGGCCGGAGTAGCTAACTATGGCTACACCTTC.

The chain has TRBV11-3 and TRBJ2-1, with 8 bases fitting TRBD1. The CDR3 is 15 residues long. CDR1 and CDR2 (germline): SGHNT, YENEEA. V gave up 2 bases and J gave up 5 bases; unmatched junction bases: 5. The CDR3 DNA follows: TGTGCCAGCAGCTTAAGTCGGGACAGGCACAATGAGCAGTTCTTC. This translates into CASSLSRDRHNEQFF.

The chain couples TRBV23-1 to TRBJ1-6; 8 nucleotides agree with TRBD1. TRBV23-1 is an ORF; its function is uncertain. V shed 0 bases, J shed 10 bases, and the junction held 8 bases outside the gene matches. This CDR3 contains 16 residues. DNA for the CDR3: TGCGCCAGCAGTCAATCGGCCAGGGGGCCAGGGTCACCCCTCCACTTT. Translation: CASSQSARGPGSPLHF.

This clone was observed a single time. The chain combines TRBV2 with TRBJ2-7; 8 nucleotides agree with TRBD1. The trim removed 7 bases at V and 3 bases at J, leaving 2 bases unmatched. CDR3 length equals 12 residues. Germline V gives CDR1 SNHLY, CDR2 FYNNEI. DNA for the CDR3: TGTGCCAGCAACGGACAGGGCTACGAGCAGTACTTC. Translating gives CASNGQGYEQYF.

The V call is TRBV4-2, the J call TRBJ1-1; D perhaps matches TRBD1 (5 bases). Trimming removed 0 bases from V and 1 base from J, with 9 bases in between. Germline values: CDR1 LGHNA, CDR2 YNFKEQ. CDR3 size: 15 residues. CDR3 region: CASSQDLQANTEAFF. The CDR3 coding sequence is TGTGCCAGCAGCCAAGATTTACAGGCGAACACTGAAGCTTTCTTT.

The V call is TRBV27, the J call TRBJ1-5; 7 nucleotides match TRBD1. Unmatched junction bases numbered 8, after V lost 6 bases and J lost 9 bases. Germline V gene sequence: CDR1 MNHEY, CDR2 SMNVEV (reference sequence). CDR3 length: 13 residues. The CDR3 sequence: CASSLQGSGPQHF. The CDR3 nucleotides are TGTGCCAGCAGCCTACAGGGGTCAGGGCCCCAGCATTTT.

The rearrangement joins TRBV18 to TRBJ2-5; a possible D gene is TRBD1 (5 bases). This CDR3 contains 14 residues. Germline V lookup: CDR1 KGHSH, CDR2 LQKENI. V shed 1 base and J shed 5 bases, with 11 bases lying between them. The CDR3 is CASSPLSDSETQYF. The CDR3 bases are TGTGCCAGCTCACCACTTAGTGACAGCGAGACCCAGTACTTC.

The J gene is TRBJ1-6, the V gene TRBV6-1, with D possibly being TRBD1 (5 bases). Trimming removed 3 bases from V and 10 bases from J, with 13 bases in between. This CDR3 comprises 14 residues. The germline gives CDR1 MNHNS, CDR2 SASEGT. The CDR3 protein is CASSERGGRSPLHF. The DNA of the CDR3 is TGTGCCAGCAGTGAGAGGGGTGGGCGGTCACCCCTCCACTTT.

V gene TRBV27 combines with J gene TRBJ2-1; perhaps TRBD1 as D (5 bases). CDR1 and CDR2 (germline): MNHEY, SMNVEV (reference sequence). This CDR3 comprises 13 residues. With 6 bases removed from V and 4 bases from J, the gap between germline ends came to 10 bases. CDR3 sequence: CASRRQNYNEQFF. As DNA, the CDR3 is TGTGCCAGCAGAAGACAGAATTACAATGAGCAGTTCTTC.

In its sample, this clone was seen once. The V and J genes are TRBV2 and TRBJ2-6, with 14 bases lining up with TRBD2. Germline assignment: CDR1 SNHLY and CDR2 FYNNEI. V dropped 8 bases and J dropped 3; count of bases not matched to a gene: 6. This CDR3 has 17 residues. CDR3 bases: TGTGCCAGCCTCCCGGGACTAGCGGGAGTTGGGGCCAACGTCCTGACTTTC. It encodes CASLPGLAGVGANVLTF. Full variable domain (missing parts from reference TRBV2 and TRBJ2-6): EPEVTQTPSHQVTQMGQEVILRCVPISNHLYFYWYRQILGQKVEFLVSFYNNEISEKSEIFDDQFSVERPDGSNFTLKIRSTKLEDSAMYFCASLPGLAGVGANVLTFGAGSRLTVL.

The rearrangement uses TRBV5-1 and TRBJ2-7; the match to TRBD1 covers 12 bases. The CDR3 is 15 amino acids. Per the germline V gene, CDR1 is SGHRS and CDR2 is YFSETQ. The ends lost 4 bases at V and 5 bases at J; junction bases unmatched: 7. CDR3 coding DNA: TGCGCCAGCAGCGGCGGGACAGGGGGCATTCACGAGCAGTACTTC. Translation gives CASSGGTGGIHEQYF. Filled out from reference TRBV5-1 and TRBJ2-7, the complete variable domain reads KAGVTQTPRYLIKTRGQQVTLSCSPISGHRSVSWYQQTPGQGLQFLFEYFSETQRNKGNFPGRFSGRQFSNSRSEMNVSTLELGDSALYLCASSGGTGGIHEQYFGPGTRLTVT.